This passage covers 7 T cell receptor beta chains from one sample sequenced in a study of blood T cell repertoires in COVID-19. Some clones are missing from TCRdb's copy, which holds only in-frame ones; the method was immunoSEQ multiplex PCR. Of 300,000 or so clones in the sample, 65% to 90% were seen once. The sequencing sample was made of PBMCs or T cells enriched from blood (not recorded which). The receptor source for this set is a woman under 30 who had recovered from COVID-19.

The V gene is TRBV4-1, the J gene TRBJ2-7; D is unclear. The germline V gene has CDR1 MGHRA and CDR2 YSYEKL. The CDR3 extends over 16 amino acids. Deletions cut 0 bases from V and 1 base from J, with 13 bases between. CDR3 DNA: TGCGCCAGCAGCCAAGAGTGGTTTTCAGGTTCCTACGAGCAGTACTTC. Amino acids: CASSQEWFSGSYEQYF.

This chain links TRBV28 with TRBJ2-3; D not resolved. V was cut by 7 bases and J by 0 bases, with 8 bases left in between. CDR1 and CDR2 (germline): MDHEN, SYDVKM. The length of the CDR3 is 13 residues. For the CDR3, the DNA is TGTGCCAGCAAAGCCCTTAGCACAGATACGCAGTATTTT. It specifies CASKALSTDTQYF.

The chain couples TRBV11-3 to TRBJ2-2; 8 nucleotides agree with TRBD1. Germline V gene sequence: CDR1 SGHNT, CDR2 YENEEA. The CDR3 contains 15 residues. V shed 5 bases and J 5 bases; nucleotides not matched to a gene: 7. The CDR3 protein is CASSPITGGTGELFF. CDR3 coding DNA: TGTGCCAGCAGCCCGATAACAGGGGGTACCGGGGAGCTGTTTTTT.

V and J are TRBV12-3 or TRBV12-4 and TRBJ1-2; possible D gene TRBD1, 5 bases. Trimming cost V 3 bases and J 5 bases, with 10 bases left between them. CDR3 length: 13 residues. The CDR3 sequence: CASSLEGKYGYTF. The CDR3 DNA reads as TGTGCCAGCAGTTTGGAGGGGAAGTATGGCTACACCTTC.

The V gene is TRBV5-1, the J gene TRBJ1-1; 7 positions match TRBD1. This CDR3 has 17 residues. Losses at the gene ends were 0 bases for V and 1 base for J; bases not matched to a gene: 9. Germline CDR1 and CDR2: SGHRS and YFSETQ. In DNA, the CDR3 is TGCGCCAGCAGCTTGGTAGGGGGCGCCGGCCCGAACACTGAAGCTTTCTTT. It yields the protein CASSLVGGAGPNTEAFF. The variable domain in full, completed from reference TRBV5-1 and TRBJ1-1, reads KAGVTQTPRYLIKTRGQQVTLSCSPISGHRSVSWYQQTPGQGLQFLFEYFSETQRNKGNFPGRFSGRQFSNSRSEMNVSTLELGDSALYLCASSLVGGAGPNTEAFFGQGTRLTVV.

The gene calls are TRBV25-1 and TRBJ2-2, with TRBD2 matching 9 bases. This CDR3 contains 14 residues. Germline assignment: CDR1 MGHDK and CDR2 SYGVNS. V trimming: 3 bases; J trimming: 7 bases; junction bases outside the gene matches: 3. The CDR3 loop is CASSDETSGGELFF. The CDR3 coding sequence is TGTGCCAGCAGTGATGAGACTAGCGGCGGGGAGCTGTTTTTT.

Only one count was recorded for this clone. V and J are TRBV28 and TRBJ2-1; the match to TRBD2 covers 10 bases. The CDR3 runs to 16 residues. V trimming: 6 bases; J trimming: 3 bases; junction bases outside the gene matches: 8. Germline CDR1 reads MDHEN; CDR2 reads SYDVKM. The CDR3 spells CASRDVGTSVYNEQFF. The CDR3 nucleotides are TGTGCCAGCAGGGACGTGGGGACTAGCGTCTACAATGAGCAGTTCTTC.